The clone carrying this TCR beta chain appeared many times. This entry comes from a study of read filtering for tumor transcriptome and immune sequencing. As for the study in general: By R-ISS, stages I, II and III held 8, 16 and 7 patients. Whole-transcriptome libraries were prepared after DNase treatment.

The library was built from 400 to 500 ng RNA with molecular barcoded adaptors for alpha/delta and beta/gamma chains. Via MiXCR, TCRdb re-called the reads, giving one row per CDR3 protein. The top ten hold roughly half of the sample, which has approximately 24,000 distinct CDR3 sequences, around a fifth seen once. V lost 5 bases and J lost 4; bases outside the gene matches: 7. This CDR3 contains 14 residues. The V gene's germline CDR1 is SGHRS and CDR2 YFSETQ. The rearrangement joins TRBV5-1 to TRBJ1-1, with 8 positions matching TRBD1. The TCR originated in a donor at least 40 years old with multiple myeloma. Sequenced sample: a population of CD138-negative cells sorted from bone marrow. CDR3 DNA: TGCGCCAGCAGTGAAAACAGGGGGATCACTGAAGCTTTCTTT. Amino acids: CASSENRGITEAFF.